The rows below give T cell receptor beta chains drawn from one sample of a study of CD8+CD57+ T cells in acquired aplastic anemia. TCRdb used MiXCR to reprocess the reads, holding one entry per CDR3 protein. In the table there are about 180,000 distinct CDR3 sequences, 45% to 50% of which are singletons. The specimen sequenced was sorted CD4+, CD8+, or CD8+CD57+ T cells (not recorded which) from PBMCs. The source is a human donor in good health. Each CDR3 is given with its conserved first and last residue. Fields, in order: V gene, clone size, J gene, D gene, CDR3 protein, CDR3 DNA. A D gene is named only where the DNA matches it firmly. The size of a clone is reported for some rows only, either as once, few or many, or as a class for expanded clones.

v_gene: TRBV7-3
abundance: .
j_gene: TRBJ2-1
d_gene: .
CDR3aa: CASSLNPREQFF
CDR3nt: TGTGCCAGCAGCTTAAATCCGCGGGAGCAGTTCTTC

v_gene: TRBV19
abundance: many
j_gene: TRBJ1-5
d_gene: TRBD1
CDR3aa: CASSIDRVPNQPQHF
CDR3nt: TGTGCCAGTAGTATTGACAGGGTCCCCAATCAGCCCCAGCATTTT

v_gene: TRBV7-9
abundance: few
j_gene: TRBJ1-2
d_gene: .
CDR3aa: CASSPQGYYGYTF
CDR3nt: TGTGCCAGCAGCCCTCAGGGTTACTATGGCTACACCTTC

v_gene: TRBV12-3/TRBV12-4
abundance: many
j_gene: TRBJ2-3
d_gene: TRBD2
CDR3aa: CASSWSGRADTQYF
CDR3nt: TGTGCCAGCAGCTGGAGCGGGAGGGCTGATACGCAGTATTTT

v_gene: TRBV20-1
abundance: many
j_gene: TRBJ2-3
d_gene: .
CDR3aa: CSARVWARRDKDTQYF
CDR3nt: TGCAGTGCTAGAGTTTGGGCTCGTCGGGATAAAGATACGCAGTATTTT

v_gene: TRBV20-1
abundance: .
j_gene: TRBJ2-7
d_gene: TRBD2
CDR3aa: CSARDSGRAYEQYF
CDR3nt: TGCAGTGCTAGAGATAGCGGGAGGGCCTACGAGCAGTACTTC

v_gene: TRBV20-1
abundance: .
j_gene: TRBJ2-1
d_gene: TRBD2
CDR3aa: CSARDFGLAVGGVYNEQLF
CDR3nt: TGCAGTGCTAGAGATTTCGGACTAGCGGTCGGGGGGGTATACAATGAGCAGCTCTTC

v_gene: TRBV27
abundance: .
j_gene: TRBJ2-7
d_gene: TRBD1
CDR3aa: CTSSQGDSYEQYF
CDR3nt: TGTACCAGCAGCCAGGGGGATTCCTACGAGCAGTACTTC

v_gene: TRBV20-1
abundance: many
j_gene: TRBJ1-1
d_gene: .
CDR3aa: CSARVKANTEAFF
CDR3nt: TGCAGTGCTAGAGTTAAGGCGAACACTGAAGCTTTCTTT

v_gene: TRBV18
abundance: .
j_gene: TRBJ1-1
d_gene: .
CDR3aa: CASSPRVIGAMNTEAFF
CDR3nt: TGTGCCAGCTCACCCAGGGTGATTGGGGCGATGAACACTGAAGCTTTCTTT

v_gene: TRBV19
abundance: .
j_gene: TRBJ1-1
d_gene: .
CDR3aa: CASSISGNTEAFF
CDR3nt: TGTGCCAGTAGTATTTCAGGGAACACTGAAGCTTTCTTT

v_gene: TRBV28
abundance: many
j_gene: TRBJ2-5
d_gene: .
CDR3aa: CASSPTGGATQYF
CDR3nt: TGTGCCAGCAGTCCGACGGGCGGAGCGACCCAGTACTTC

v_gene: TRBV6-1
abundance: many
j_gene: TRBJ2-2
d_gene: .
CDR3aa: CASSTRRAFNTGELFF
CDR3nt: TGTGCCAGCAGCACCAGACGCGCGTTTAACACCGGGGAGCTGTTTTTT

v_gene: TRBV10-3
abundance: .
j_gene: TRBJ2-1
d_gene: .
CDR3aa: CAISTGNEQFF
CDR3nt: TGTGCCATCAGTACAGGAAATGAGCAGTTCTTC

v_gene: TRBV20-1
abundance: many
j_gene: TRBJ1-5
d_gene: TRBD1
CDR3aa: CSARIGTGVQPQHF
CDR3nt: TGCAGTGCTAGAATAGGGACAGGGGTTCAGCCCCAGCATTTT

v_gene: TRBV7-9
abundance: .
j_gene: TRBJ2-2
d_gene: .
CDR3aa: CASSGDSTLFF
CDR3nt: TGTGCCAGCAGTGGGGATTCCACCCTGTTTTTT

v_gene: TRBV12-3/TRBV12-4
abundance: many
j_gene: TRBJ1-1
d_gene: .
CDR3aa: CASTLRVGTEAFF
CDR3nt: TGTGCCAGCACCCTACGGGTGGGCACTGAAGCTTTCTTT

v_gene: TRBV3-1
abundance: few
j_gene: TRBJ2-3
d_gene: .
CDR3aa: CASSHRLGKSTDTQYF
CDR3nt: TGTGCCAGCAGCCACCGTTTGGGGAAAAGCACAGATACGCAGTATTTT

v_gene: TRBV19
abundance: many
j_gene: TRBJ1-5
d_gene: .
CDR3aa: CASSGWDGQKNQPQHF
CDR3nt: TGTGCCAGTAGTGGATGGGACGGACAGAAGAATCAGCCCCAGCATTTT

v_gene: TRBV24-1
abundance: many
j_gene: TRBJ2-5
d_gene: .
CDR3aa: CATSDFSRAGLGETQYF
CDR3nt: TGTGCCACCAGTGATTTCTCCAGGGCGGGTTTAGGAGAGACCCAGTACTTC

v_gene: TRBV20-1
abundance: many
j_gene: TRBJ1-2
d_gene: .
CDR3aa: CSAPLSNYGYTF
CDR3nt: TGCAGTGCTCCCCTAAGCAACTATGGCTACACCTTC

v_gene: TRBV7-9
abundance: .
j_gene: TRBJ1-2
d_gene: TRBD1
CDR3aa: CESSLDRDYGYTF
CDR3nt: TGTGAGAGCAGCTTAGACAGGGACTATGGCTACACCTTC

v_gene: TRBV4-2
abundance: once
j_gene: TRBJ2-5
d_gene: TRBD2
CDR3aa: CASSQLAGGRRETQYF
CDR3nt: TGTGCCAGCAGCCAATTAGCGGGGGGGAGACGGGAGACCCAGTACTTC